This T cell receptor (beta chain) was documented in a study of blood T cell repertoires in COVID-19. Study overall: PBMCs, B-cell-depleted T cells, or T cells provided the cDNA or gDNA that made up the material.

V lost 5 bases and J 2 bases, leaving 13 bases between the germline ends. The germline V gene has CDR1 MNHEY and CDR2 SVGEGT. This CDR3 has 14 amino acids. Cohort allocation depended upon clinical history that participants reported. Sequenced by immunoSEQ multiplex PCR; TCRdb stores in-frame clones only, minus some. The sample lists about 150,000 clones, about four fifths seen once, with 3.4% in the top ten. This receptor was identified in a woman between 45 and 60 years old with acute COVID-19. Sequencing was done on a sample of PBMCs or T cells enriched from blood (not recorded which). The rearrangement links TRBV6-2 or TRBV6-3 to TRBJ2-7; possible D gene TRBD1, 5 bases. The CDR3 DNA follows: TGTGCCAGCAGTGAGACAGACACAGCCTACGAGCAGTACTTC. It translates to CASSETDTAYEQYF.